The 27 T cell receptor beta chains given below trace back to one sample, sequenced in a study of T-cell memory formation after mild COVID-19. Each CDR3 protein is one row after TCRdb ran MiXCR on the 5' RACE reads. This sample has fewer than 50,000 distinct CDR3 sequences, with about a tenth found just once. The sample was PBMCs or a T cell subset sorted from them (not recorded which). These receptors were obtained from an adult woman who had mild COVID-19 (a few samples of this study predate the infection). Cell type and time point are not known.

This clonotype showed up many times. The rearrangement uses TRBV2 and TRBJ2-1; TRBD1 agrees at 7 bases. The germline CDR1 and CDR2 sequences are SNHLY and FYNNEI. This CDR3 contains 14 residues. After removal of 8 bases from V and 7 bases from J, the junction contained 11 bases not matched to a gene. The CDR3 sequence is CASRPGQPGNEQFF. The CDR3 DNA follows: TGTGCCAGCCGCCCGGGACAGCCCGGTAATGAGCAGTTCTTC. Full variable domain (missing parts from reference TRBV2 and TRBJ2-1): EPEVTQTPSHQVTQMGQEVILRCVPISNHLYFYWYRQILGQKVEFLVSFYNNEISEKSEIFDDQFSVERPDGSNFTLKIRSTKLEDSAMYFCASRPGQPGNEQFFGPGTRLTVL.

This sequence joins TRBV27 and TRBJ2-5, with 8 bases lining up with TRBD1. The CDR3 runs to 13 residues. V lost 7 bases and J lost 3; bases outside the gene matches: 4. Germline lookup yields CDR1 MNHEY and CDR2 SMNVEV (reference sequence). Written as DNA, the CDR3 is TGTGCCAGCACCCTGGACAGGGAAGAGACCCAGTACTTC. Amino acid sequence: CASTLDREETQYF.

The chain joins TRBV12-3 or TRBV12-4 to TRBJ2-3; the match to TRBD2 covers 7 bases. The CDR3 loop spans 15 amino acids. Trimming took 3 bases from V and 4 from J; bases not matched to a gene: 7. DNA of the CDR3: TGTGCCAGCAGTTTTTGGGGGGGGGTTGCAGATACGCAGTATTTT. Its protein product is CASSFWGGVADTQYF.

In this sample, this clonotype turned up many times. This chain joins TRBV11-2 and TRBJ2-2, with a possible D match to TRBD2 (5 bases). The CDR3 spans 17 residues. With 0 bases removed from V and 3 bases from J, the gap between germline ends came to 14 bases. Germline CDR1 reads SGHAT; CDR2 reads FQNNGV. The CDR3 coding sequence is TGTGCCAGCAGCTTAGATCGGAAGGGAGCCTACACCGGGGAGCTGTTTTTT. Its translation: CASSLDRKGAYTGELFF. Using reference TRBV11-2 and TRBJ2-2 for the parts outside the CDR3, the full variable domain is EAGVAQSPRYKIIEKRQSVAFWCNPISGHATLYWYQQILGQGPKLLIQFQNNGVVDDSQLPKDRFSAERLKGVDSTLKIQPAKLEDSAVYLCASSLDRKGAYTGELFFGEGSRLTVL.

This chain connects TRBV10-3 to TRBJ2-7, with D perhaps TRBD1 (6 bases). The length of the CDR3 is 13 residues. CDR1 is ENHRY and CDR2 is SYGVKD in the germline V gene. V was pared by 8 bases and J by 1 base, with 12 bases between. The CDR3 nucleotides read TGTGCCATCGCGGACAGCGATTCCTACGAGCAGTACTTC. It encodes CAIADSDSYEQYF.

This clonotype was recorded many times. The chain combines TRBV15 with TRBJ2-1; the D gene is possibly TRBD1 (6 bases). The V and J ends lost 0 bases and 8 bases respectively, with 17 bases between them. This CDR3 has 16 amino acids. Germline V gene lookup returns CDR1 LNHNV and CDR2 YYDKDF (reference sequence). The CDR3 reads CATSRDTTGRNDEQFF. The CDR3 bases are TGTGCCACCAGCAGAGATACAACAGGGCGAAACGATGAGCAGTTCTTC.

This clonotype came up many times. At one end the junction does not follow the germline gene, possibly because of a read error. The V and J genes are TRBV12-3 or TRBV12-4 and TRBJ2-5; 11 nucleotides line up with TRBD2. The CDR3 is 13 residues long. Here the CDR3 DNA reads TGTGCCAGCAGTCTAGCGGGAGGTTCTACCCAGTACTTC. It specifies CASSLAGGSTQYF.

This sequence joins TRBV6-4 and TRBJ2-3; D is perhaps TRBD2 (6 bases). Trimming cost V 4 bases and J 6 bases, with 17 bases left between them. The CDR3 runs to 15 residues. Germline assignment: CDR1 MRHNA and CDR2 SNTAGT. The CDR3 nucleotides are TGTGCCAGCAGTGCTACAGCGGGCGGGACGGATACGCAGTATTTT. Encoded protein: CASSATAGGTDTQYF.

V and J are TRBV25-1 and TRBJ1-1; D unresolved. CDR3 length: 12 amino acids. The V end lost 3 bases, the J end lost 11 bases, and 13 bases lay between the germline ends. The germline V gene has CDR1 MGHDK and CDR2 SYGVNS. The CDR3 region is CASSDSTSLAFF. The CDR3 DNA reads TGTGCCAGCAGTGATAGTACCTCTCTGGCTTTCTTT.

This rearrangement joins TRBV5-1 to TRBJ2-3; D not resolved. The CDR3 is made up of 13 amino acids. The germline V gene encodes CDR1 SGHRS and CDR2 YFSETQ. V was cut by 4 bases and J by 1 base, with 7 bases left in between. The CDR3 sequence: CASSPWGTDTQYF. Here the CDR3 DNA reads TGCGCCAGCAGCCCGTGGGGCACAGATACGCAGTATTTT.

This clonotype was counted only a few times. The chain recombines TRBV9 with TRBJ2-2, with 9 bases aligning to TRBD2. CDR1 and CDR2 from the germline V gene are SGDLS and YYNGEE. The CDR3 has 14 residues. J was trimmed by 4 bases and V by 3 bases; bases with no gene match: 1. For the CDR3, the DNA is TGTGCCAGCAGCGGTAGCGGGGGCACCGGGGAGCTGTTTTTT. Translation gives CASSGSGGTGELFF.

The CDR3 nucleotides read TGTGCCAGCAGCCTTAGCGGGGCCAGCACAGATACGCAGTATTTT. It translates to CASSLSGASTDTQYF. The V and J genes are TRBV3-1 and TRBJ2-3; 8 positions agree with TRBD2. The CDR3 runs to 15 residues. Germline CDR1 is LGHDT and CDR2 is YNNKEL (reference sequence). J gave up 0 bases and V 4 bases, and 3 bases lay outside the gene matches.

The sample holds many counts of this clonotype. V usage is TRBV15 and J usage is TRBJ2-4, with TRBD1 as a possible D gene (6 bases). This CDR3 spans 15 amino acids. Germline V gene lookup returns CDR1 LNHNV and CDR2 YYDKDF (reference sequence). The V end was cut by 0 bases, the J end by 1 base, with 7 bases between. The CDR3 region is CATSRDQGAKNIQYF. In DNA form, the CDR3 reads TGTGCCACCAGCAGAGATCAGGGGGCCAAAAACATTCAGTACTTC.

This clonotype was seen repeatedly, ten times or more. CDR3 amino acids: CATVPGLGEQFF. CDR3 coding DNA: TGTGCCACCGTCCCGGGACTAGGTGAGCAGTTCTTC. V and J are TRBV19 and TRBJ2-1; 8 bases align to TRBD2. The V segment lost 10 bases and the J segment 9 bases; nucleotides outside the gene matches: 8. The length of the CDR3 is 12 residues. Germline V gene lookup returns CDR1 LNHDA and CDR2 SQIVND (reference sequence).

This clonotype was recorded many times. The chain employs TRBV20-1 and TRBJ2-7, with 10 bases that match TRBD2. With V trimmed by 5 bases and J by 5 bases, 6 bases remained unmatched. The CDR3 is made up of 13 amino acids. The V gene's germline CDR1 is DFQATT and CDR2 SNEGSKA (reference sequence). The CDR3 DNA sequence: TGCAGTGCTCGGACTAGCGGAGGAAACGAGCAGTACTTC. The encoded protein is CSARTSGGNEQYF.

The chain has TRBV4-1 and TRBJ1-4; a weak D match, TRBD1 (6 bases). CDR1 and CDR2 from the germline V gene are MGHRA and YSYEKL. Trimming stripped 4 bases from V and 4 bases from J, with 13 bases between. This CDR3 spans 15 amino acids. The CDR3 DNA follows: TGCGCCAGCAGCCCCATAACAGGGCGTAATGAAAAACTGTTTTTT. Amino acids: CASSPITGRNEKLFF.

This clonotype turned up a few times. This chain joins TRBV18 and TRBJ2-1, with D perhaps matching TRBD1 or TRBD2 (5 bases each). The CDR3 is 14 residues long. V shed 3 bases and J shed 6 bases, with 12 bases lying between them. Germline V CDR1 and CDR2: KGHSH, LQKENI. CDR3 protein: CASSPGPNSNEQFF. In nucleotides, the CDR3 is TGTGCCAGCTCACCGGGACCCAATTCCAATGAGCAGTTCTTC.

In DNA, the CDR3 is TGTGCCAGCTCACTTTTGACAGGAGAGAACACTGAAGCTTTCTTT. Protein: CASSLLTGENTEAFF. The rearrangement joins TRBV18 to TRBJ1-1, with a weak D call TRBD1 (6 bases). The CDR3 contains 15 residues. Germline V gives CDR1 KGHSH, CDR2 LQKENI. V lost 4 bases and J 1 base, leaving 13 bases between the germline ends.

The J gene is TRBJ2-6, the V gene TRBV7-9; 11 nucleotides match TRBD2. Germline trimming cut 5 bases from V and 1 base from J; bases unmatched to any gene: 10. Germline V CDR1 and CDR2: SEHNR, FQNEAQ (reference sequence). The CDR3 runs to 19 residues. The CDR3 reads CASSRQASGRSSGANVLTF. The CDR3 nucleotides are TGTGCCAGCAGCCGCCAAGCTAGCGGGAGGTCTTCTGGGGCCAACGTCCTGACTTTC.

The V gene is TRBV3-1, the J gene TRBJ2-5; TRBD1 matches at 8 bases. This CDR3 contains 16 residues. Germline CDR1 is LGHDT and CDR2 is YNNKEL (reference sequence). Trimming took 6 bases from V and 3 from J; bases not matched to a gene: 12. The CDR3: CASSDYRTGHKETQYF. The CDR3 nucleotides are TGTGCCAGCAGTGATTATAGGACAGGGCACAAAGAGACCCAGTACTTC.

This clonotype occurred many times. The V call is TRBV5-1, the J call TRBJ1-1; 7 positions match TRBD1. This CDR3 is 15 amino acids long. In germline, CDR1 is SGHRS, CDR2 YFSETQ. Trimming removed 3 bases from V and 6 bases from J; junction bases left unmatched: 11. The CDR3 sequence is CASSSRQGGGAEAFF. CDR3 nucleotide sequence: TGCGCCAGCAGCTCTCGACAGGGAGGAGGTGCTGAAGCTTTCTTT.

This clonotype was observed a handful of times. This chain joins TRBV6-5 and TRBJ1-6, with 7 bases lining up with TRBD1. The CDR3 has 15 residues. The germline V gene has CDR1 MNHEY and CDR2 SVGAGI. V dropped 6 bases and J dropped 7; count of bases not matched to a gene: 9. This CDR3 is CASRPRQGRNSPLHF. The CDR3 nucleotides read TGTGCCAGCAGGCCCCGACAGGGCAGAAATTCACCCCTCCACTTT.

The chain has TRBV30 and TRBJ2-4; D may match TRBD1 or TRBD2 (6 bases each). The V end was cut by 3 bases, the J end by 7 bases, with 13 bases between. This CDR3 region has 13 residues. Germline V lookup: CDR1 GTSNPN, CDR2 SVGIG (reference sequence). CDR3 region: CAWSTPGANIQYF. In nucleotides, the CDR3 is TGTGCCTGGAGCACCCCGGGGGCGAACATTCAGTACTTC.

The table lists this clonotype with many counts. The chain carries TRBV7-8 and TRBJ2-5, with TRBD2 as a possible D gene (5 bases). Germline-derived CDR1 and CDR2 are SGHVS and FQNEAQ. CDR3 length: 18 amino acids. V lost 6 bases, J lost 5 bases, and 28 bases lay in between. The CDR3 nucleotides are TGTGCCAGCAGTCTAGCCCATAGGCCCGCCTTAACGGCGGAGACCCAGTACTTC. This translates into CASSLAHRPALTAETQYF. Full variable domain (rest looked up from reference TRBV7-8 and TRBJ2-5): GAGVSQSPRYKVAKRGQDVALRCDPISGHVSLFWYQQALGQGPEFLTYFQNEAQLDKSGLPSDRFFAERPEGSVSTLKIQRTQQEDSAVYLCASSLAHRPALTAETQYFGPGTRLLVL.

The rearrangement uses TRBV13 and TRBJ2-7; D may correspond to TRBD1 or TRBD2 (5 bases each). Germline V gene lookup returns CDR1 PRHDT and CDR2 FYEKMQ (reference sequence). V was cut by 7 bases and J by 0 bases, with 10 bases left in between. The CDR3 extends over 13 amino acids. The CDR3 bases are TGTGCCAGCAAAGAGGGGTTCTCCTACGAGCAGTACTTC. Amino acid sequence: CASKEGFSYEQYF.

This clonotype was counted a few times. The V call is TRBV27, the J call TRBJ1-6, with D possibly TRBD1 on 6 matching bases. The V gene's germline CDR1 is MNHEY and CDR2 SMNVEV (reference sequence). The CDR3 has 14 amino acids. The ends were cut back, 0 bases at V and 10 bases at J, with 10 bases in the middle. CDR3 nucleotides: TGTGCCAGCAGTTTATCGGCAGGGGACTCACCCCTCCACTTT. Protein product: CASSLSAGDSPLHF.

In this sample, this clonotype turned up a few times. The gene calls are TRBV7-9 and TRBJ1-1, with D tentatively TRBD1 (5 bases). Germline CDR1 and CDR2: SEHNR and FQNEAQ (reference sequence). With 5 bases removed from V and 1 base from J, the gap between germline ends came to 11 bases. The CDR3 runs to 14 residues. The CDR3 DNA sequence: TGTGCCAGCAGCATACGCAGGGAGAACACTGAAGCTTTCTTT. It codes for CASSIRRENTEAFF.